This T cell receptor (beta chain) derives from a study of T cells expressing NK-cell markers. Background on the study: HCMV serostatus: most of the eight sequenced donors positive, one negative.

It was by 5'RACE template switching with UMIs that TCR beta cDNA was made. TCRdb re-analyzed the 5' RACE reads; it lists each CDR3 protein once, without DNA. The sample totals 500,000 to 700,000 distinct CDR3 sequences. As for this clonotype: Its antigen is as yet unknown.

Study findings and constraints: Dominant NKG2C+ clonotypes accounted for roughly 1.0-7.0% of CD8+ T cells in more than five donors.

CDR3 length: 13 residues. The germline V gene has CDR1 SGHTA and CDR2 FQGTGA. The sequence came from a man between 18 and 35 years old in good health. V usage is TRBV7-3 and J usage is TRBJ2-1; the TCRdb D gene call, TRBD1, has no DNA to confirm it. Sample: blood T cells: a sorted CD56 or NKG2C T cell subset, CD4+ or CD8+ T cells, or bulk PBMC T cells (not recorded which). The CDR3 region is CASSLNRANEQFF.